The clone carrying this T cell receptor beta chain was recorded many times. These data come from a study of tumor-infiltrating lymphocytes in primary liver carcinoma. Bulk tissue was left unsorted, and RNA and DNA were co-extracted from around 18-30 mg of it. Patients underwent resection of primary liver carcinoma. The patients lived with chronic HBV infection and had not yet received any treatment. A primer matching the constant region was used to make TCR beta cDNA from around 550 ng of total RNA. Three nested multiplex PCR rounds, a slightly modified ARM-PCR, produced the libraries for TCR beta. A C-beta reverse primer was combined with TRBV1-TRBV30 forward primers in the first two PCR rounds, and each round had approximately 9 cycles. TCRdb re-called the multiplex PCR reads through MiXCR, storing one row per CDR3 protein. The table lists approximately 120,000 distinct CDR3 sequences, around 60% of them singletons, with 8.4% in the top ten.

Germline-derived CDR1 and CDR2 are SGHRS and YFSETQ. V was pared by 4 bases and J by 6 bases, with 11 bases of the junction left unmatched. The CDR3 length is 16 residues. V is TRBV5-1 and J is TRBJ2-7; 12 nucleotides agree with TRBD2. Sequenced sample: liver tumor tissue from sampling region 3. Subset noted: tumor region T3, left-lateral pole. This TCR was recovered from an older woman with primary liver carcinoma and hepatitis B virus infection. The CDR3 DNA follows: TGCGCCAGCAGCGAGGGACTAGCGGGTCCAGCGGGCGAGCAGTACTTC. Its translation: CASSEGLAGPAGEQYF.